This T cell receptor (beta chain) originates from a study of beta chain features in type 1 diabetes. The sequenced template was cDNA made from the entire isolated RNA. Produced via immunoSEQ multiplex PCR; TCRdb's table is partial and in-frame only. Here the sample spans 130,000 to 150,000 clones, over 9.5% being singletons. Per the germline V gene, CDR1 is MDHEN and CDR2 is SYDVKM. The CDR3 runs to 13 residues. Trimming pared 4 bases from V and 8 bases from J, leaving 9 bases between. The chain links TRBV28 to TRBJ1-6, with D possibly being TRBD1 (5 bases). Specimen: naive CD4+ T cells from blood. The TCR comes from a man between 18 and 35 years old in good health. As DNA, the CDR3 is TGTGCCAGCAGTTATCGGGGGGATTCACCCCTCCACTTT. This codes for CASSYRGDSPLHF.